These T cell receptor beta chains were read from a single sample in a study of blood T cell repertoires in COVID-19. Libraries were prepared by immunoSEQ multiplex PCR; TCRdb keeps only in-frame clonotypes and omits some of them. This sample has about 200,000 clones, with more than 75% found just once. The sample consisted of peripheral blood. All receptors derive from a woman between 35 and 50 years old with COVID-19, enrolled during active disease. CDR3s include the opening cysteine and the closing phenylalanine or tryptophan. The D gene is left open where the match is weak. Only part of the rows carry a size: once, few, many, or a class if the clone is expanded.

D | size | J | V | CDR3 | DNA
TRBD2 | - | TRBJ2-7 | TRBV5-1 | CASSWRAGVYEQYF | TGCGCCAGCAGCTGGCGGGCGGGGGTGTACGAGCAGTACTTC
- | - | TRBJ1-5 | TRBV5-1 | CAILEISPSQPQHF | TGCGCCATCCTAGAAATCTCCCCCAGTCAGCCCCAGCATTTT
- | - | TRBJ1-6 | TRBV6-5 | CASSYSADPRGSPLHF | TGTGCCAGCAGTTACTCCGCGGACCCCCGGGGTTCACCCCTCCACTTT
TRBD1 | - | TRBJ2-3 | TRBV5-1 | CASSLGQGAWGYTDTQYF | TGCGCCAGCAGCTTGGGGCAGGGGGCCTGGGGCTACACAGATACGCAGTATTTT
- | - | TRBJ1-2 | TRBV7-2 | CASSPARTAVGYTF | TGTGCCAGCAGCCCCGCTCGGACAGCGGTTGGCTACACCTTC
- | once | TRBJ1-5 | TRBV5-4 | CASSFQGINQPQHF | TGTGCCAGCAGCTTCCAGGGAATCAATCAGCCCCAGCATTTT
- | once | TRBJ1-3 | TRBV19 | CASSKPSRVLTIYF | TGTGCCAGTAGTAAACCTTCCAGGGTACTCACCATATATTTT
- | - | TRBJ1-2 | TRBV30 | CAWSYRDYYGYTF | TGTGCCTGGTCCTACCGCGACTACTATGGCTACACCTTC
TRBD2 | - | TRBJ2-5 | TRBV19 | CASGVVGLLETQYF | TGTGCCAGTGGAGTAGTGGGACTATTAGAGACCCAGTACTTC
TRBD1 | - | TRBJ2-7 | TRBV6-1 | CASSAPRDRGLYEQYF | TGTGCCAGCAGTGCTCCCCGGGACAGGGGGTTATACGAGCAGTACTTC
- | - | TRBJ1-5 | TRBV7-9 | CASSLGGLTSINQPQHF | TGTGCCAGCAGCTTGGGCGGGTTAACCTCAATCAATCAGCCCCAGCATTTT
TRBD2 | few | TRBJ2-3 | TRBV10-3 | CAISGNGGAADTQYF | TGTGCCATCAGTGGCAACGGGGGGGCGGCAGATACGCAGTATTTT
TRBD1 | - | TRBJ1-1 | TRBV2 | CASSDRSRGTGGF | TGTGCCAGCAGTGATCGGTCAAGGGGGACAGGGGGCTTT
- | - | TRBJ2-2 | TRBV29-1 | CSVGDTQNTGELFF | TGCAGCGTTGGGGACACTCAGAACACCGGGGAGCTGTTTTTT
- | few | TRBJ1-4 | TRBV7-8 | CASSFEEKLFF | TGTGCCAGCAGCTTCGAGGAAAAACTGTTTTTT
TRBD2 | - | TRBJ2-1 | TRBV18 | CASSPGAGGAYNEQFF | TGTGCCAGCTCACCGGGAGCGGGAGGGGCGTACAATGAGCAGTTCTTC